The 24 T cell receptor beta chains below were found in one sample sequenced in a study of T cell changes during pregnancy in multiple sclerosis (dated by TCRdb to the late 2010s). The library was generated by the immunoSEQ multiplex PCR assay. TCRdb mirrors the immuneACCESS table, restricted to in-frame sequences. Some clones are absent from its copies; in checked studies, under half trace to an unresolved V gene, and the reason for the others is unknown. The table for this sample lists more than 80,000 clones; under 95% of them were counted only once. Of the sample, around 1.5% is held by the ten largest clones. The specimen was peripheral blood, collected after pregnancy. The receptor source for this set is a female donor with multiple sclerosis, enrolled in a pregnancy study.

The chain uses TRBV4-2 and TRBJ1-2; 8 bases align to TRBD1. The CDR3 sequence is 16 residues long. The germline gives CDR1 LGHNA, CDR2 YNFKEQ. Unmatched junction bases numbered 17, after V lost 8 bases and J lost 6 bases. CDR3 sequence: CASSRTGSPTSHGYTF. For the CDR3, the DNA is TGTGCCAGCTCTAGGACAGGGAGTCCTACCTCACATGGCTACACCTTC.

J is TRBJ2-5 and V is TRBV20-1, with D perhaps matching TRBD1 (6 bases). The germline gives CDR1 DFQATT, CDR2 SNEGSKA (reference sequence). V gave up 8 bases and J gave up 4 bases, with 8 bases separating them. The CDR3 has 10 amino acids. The CDR3 DNA reads TGCAGTCGAGGGGGAGAGACCCAGTACTTC. Amino acid sequence: CSRGGETQYF.

The rearrangement uses TRBV5-8 and TRBJ1-1, with TRBD1 matching 9 bases. The J segment lost 10 bases and the V segment lost 2 bases, leaving 6 bases of the junction unmatched. The germline V gene encodes CDR1 SGHTS and CDR2 YDEGEE. This CDR3 region has 13 residues. The CDR3 DNA is TGTGCCAGCAGCTTCACCCGGGACAGGGCAGCTTTCTTT. Its translation is CASSFTRDRAAFF.

The chain recombines TRBV19 with TRBJ1-1; 8 nucleotides match TRBD1. Germline V gives CDR1 LNHDA, CDR2 SQIVND (reference sequence). Trimming took 7 bases from V and 4 from J; bases not matched to a gene: 8. There are 14 residues in the CDR3. The CDR3 protein is CASIADRDGTEAFF. DNA of the CDR3: TGTGCCAGTATCGCGGACAGGGACGGCACTGAAGCTTTCTTT. Combining the CDR3 with reference TRBV19 and TRBJ1-1 gives the whole variable domain DGGITQSPKYLFRKEGQNVTLSCEQNLNHDAMYWYRQDPGQGLRLIYYSQIVNDFQKGDIAEGYSVSREKKESFPLTVTSAQKNPTAFYLCASIADRDGTEAFFGQGTRLTVV.

The genes are TRBV30 and TRBJ1-5; maybe TRBD1 (6 bases). The germline gives CDR1 GTSNPN, CDR2 SVGIG (reference sequence). The germline V and J ends were trimmed by 3 bases and 2 bases, with 17 bases remaining between them. The length of the CDR3 is 16 residues. The DNA of the CDR3 is TGTGCCTGGAGGGCAGGGGCTGGTCGGGGCAATCAGCCCCAGCATTTT. This translates into CAWRAGAGRGNQPQHF. The entire variable domain, with the rest obtained from reference TRBV30 and TRBJ1-5, is as follows: SQTIHQWPATLVQPVGSPLSLECTVEGTSNPNLYWYRQAAGRGLQLLFYSVGIGQISSEVPQNLSASRPQDRQFILSSKKLLLSDSGFYLCAWRAGAGRGNQPQHFGDGTRLSIL.

V is TRBV2 and J is TRBJ2-7; 8 bases are a match to TRBD2. Germline V CDR1 and CDR2: SNHLY, FYNNEI. This CDR3 has 13 amino acids. V shed 5 bases, J shed 7 bases, and the junction held 7 bases outside the gene matches. CDR3 amino acids: CASSLGVAGEQYF. The CDR3 bases are TGTGCCAGCAGTTTAGGGGTAGCGGGGGAGCAGTACTTC.

This chain connects TRBV6-4 to TRBJ2-1, with 13 bases matching TRBD2. V was pared by 3 bases and J by 8 bases, with 4 bases of the junction left unmatched. The CDR3 loop spans 15 amino acids. Germline values: CDR1 MRHNA, CDR2 SNTAGT. The CDR3 DNA is TGTGCCAGCAGTGAAACTAGCGGGAGGGCGGATGAGCAGTTCTTC. Translating gives CASSETSGRADEQFF.

V usage is TRBV1 and J usage is TRBJ2-1; the table calls TRBD2, which could not be checked here. TRBV1 is marked as a pseudogene. The CDR3 covers 19 residues. The CDR3 spells CTSSQDRYAAADSYNEQFF. CDR3 DNA sequence: TGCACCAGCAGCCAAGATAGATACGCGGCGGCGGACTCCTACAATGAGCAGTTCTTC.

V gene TRBV4-2 combines with J gene TRBJ2-5, with TRBD2 matching over 7 bases. The CDR3 is made up of 18 amino acids. Germline V lookup: CDR1 LGHNA, CDR2 YNFKEQ. V gave up 4 bases and J gave up 5 bases; unmatched junction bases: 19. The CDR3 bases are TGTGCCAGCAGCCGGGTCAGCGGGGCTCAATTCGCGGGGGAGACCCAGTACTTC. This gives the protein CASSRVSGAQFAGETQYF.

CDR3: CASSLHRGVKLQETQYF. The DNA of the CDR3 is TGTGCCAGCAGCTTGCACAGGGGGGTTAAGCTTCAAGAGACCCAGTACTTC. The chain employs TRBV5-4 and TRBJ2-5; 8 bases are shared with TRBD1. The trim removed 1 base at V and 2 bases at J, leaving 10 bases unmatched. CDR3 length: 17 amino acids. Per germline, CDR1 SGHNT and CDR2 YYREEE (reference sequence). The variable domain in full, with the rest retrieved from reference TRBV5-4 and TRBJ2-5, is ETGVTQSPTHLIKTRGQQVTLRCSSQSGHNTVSWYQQALGQGPQFIFQYYREEENGRGNFPPRFSGLQFPNYSSELNVNALELDDSALYLCASSLHRGVKLQETQYFGPGTRLLVL.

The V gene is TRBV27, the J gene TRBJ2-7, with 9 bases fitting TRBD2. Looked up from germline, CDR1 is MNHEY and CDR2 is SMNVEV (reference sequence). Trimming removed 4 bases from V and 2 bases from J; junction bases left unmatched: 6. CDR3 length equals 15 residues. DNA of the CDR3: TGTGCCAGCAGTTCACGACTAGCGGTAACCTACGAGCAGTACTTC. Its protein is CASSSRLAVTYEQYF.

The chain recombines TRBV27 with TRBJ2-5; 8 bases are shared with TRBD1. Germline trimming cut 4 bases from V and 5 bases from J; bases unmatched to any gene: 18. Germline CDR1 MNHEY, CDR2 SMNVEV (reference sequence). The CDR3 is 18 amino acids. This CDR3 is CASSSLIPRTGLWETQYF. The CDR3 coding sequence is TGTGCCAGCAGTTCGCTCATCCCTCGGACAGGGCTGTGGGAGACCCAGTACTTC.

This chain joins TRBV5-4 and TRBJ2-3; possibly TRBD2 for D (5 bases). In germline, CDR1 is SGHNT, CDR2 YYREEE (reference sequence). V was cut by 0 bases and J by 1 base, with 9 bases left in between. The CDR3 is made up of 15 amino acids. The CDR3: CASSLVGLRTDTQYF. DNA of the CDR3: TGTGCCAGCAGCTTGGTAGGACTCCGCACAGATACGCAGTATTTT. Complete variable domain (other parts from reference TRBV5-4 and TRBJ2-3): ETGVTQSPTHLIKTRGQQVTLRCSSQSGHNTVSWYQQALGQGPQFIFQYYREEENGRGNFPPRFSGLQFPNYSSELNVNALELDDSALYLCASSLVGLRTDTQYFGPGTRLTVL.

The chain recombines TRBV6-4 with TRBJ2-1, with 9 bases identical to TRBD2. The germline gives CDR1 MRHNA, CDR2 SNTAGT. CDR3 size: 13 residues. With 2 bases clipped from V and 13 bases from J, the junction kept 6 bases outside the gene matches. The CDR3 sequence: CASSDGASGAQFF. The DNA of the CDR3 is TGTGCCAGCAGTGACGGGGCTAGCGGGGCCCAGTTCTTC.

In its sample, this clone was seen once. This sequence joins TRBV30 and TRBJ2-7, with D possibly being TRBD1 (6 bases). Germline V lookup: CDR1 GTSNPN, CDR2 SVGIG (reference sequence). The ends were cut back, 2 bases at V and 2 bases at J, with 13 bases in the middle. The CDR3 totals 14 residues. The CDR3: CAWSPFSGAYEQYF. The CDR3 coding sequence is TGTGCCTGGAGTCCATTCTCAGGGGCCTACGAGCAGTACTTC.

V usage is TRBV7-9 and J usage is TRBJ2-5, with TRBD2 as a possible D gene (5 bases). The CDR3 covers 17 residues. CDR1 and CDR2 from the germline V gene are SEHNR and FQNEAQ (reference sequence). V was shortened by 2 bases and J by 5 bases, with 21 bases between the two germline ends. CDR3 protein: CASSLRLGLAGGETQYF. In DNA form, the CDR3 reads TGTGCCAGCAGCTTAAGATTAGGGCTAGCCGGCGGGGAGACCCAGTACTTC.

The chain recombines TRBV4-1 with TRBJ2-7, with 8 bases identical to TRBD2. The V segment lost 6 bases and the J segment 0 bases; nucleotides outside the gene matches: 7. Germline loops: CDR1 MGHRA, CDR2 YSYEKL. The CDR3 covers 15 residues. The CDR3 region has the DNA TGCGCCAGCAGTTTTTTAGCGGGGAGCTCCTACGAGCAGTACTTC. Translated: CASSFLAGSSYEQYF.

This chain connects TRBV15 to TRBJ2-6, with TRBD1 identical over 7 bases. The germline CDR1 and CDR2 sequences are LNHNV and YYDKDF (reference sequence). Trimming at V came to 5 bases and at J to 2 bases, leaving 9 bases not matched to a gene. CDR3 length: 17 amino acids. The CDR3 loop reads CATSAYKGATGANVLTF. The CDR3 DNA is TGTGCCACCAGCGCCTATAAGGGGGCGACTGGGGCCAACGTCCTGACTTTC.

The rearrangement links TRBV6-5 to TRBJ1-2, with D hard to call. CDR3 length: 15 residues. V dropped 2 bases and J dropped 4 bases, with 14 bases sitting between them. The germline V gene encodes CDR1 MNHEY and CDR2 SVGAGI. Written as DNA, the CDR3 is TGTGCCAGCAGTTACGCGCAAGAGGCATTCTATGGCTACACCTTC. This sequence encodes CASSYAQEAFYGYTF.

The chain couples TRBV7-8 to TRBJ2-3; D is undetermined. The V gene's germline CDR1 is SGHVS and CDR2 FQNEAQ. With 5 bases removed from V and 1 base from J, the gap between germline ends came to 7 bases. The CDR3 runs to 13 residues. The CDR3 is CASSQAGTDTQYF. CDR3 sequence (DNA): TGTGCCAGCAGCCAAGCTGGCACAGATACGCAGTATTTT.

This clone has a count of ten or more. The DNA of the CDR3 is TGTGCCAGCAGCCAAACCCCCAGGGCCCCAAGTGGAAACACCATATATTTT. Protein: CASSQTPRAPSGNTIYF. The rearrangement joins TRBV4-2 to TRBJ1-3; D possibly corresponds to TRBD1 (5 bases). Trimming shortened V by 2 bases and J by 3 bases, and 17 bases separated the two germline ends. Germline CDR1 and CDR2: LGHNA and YNFKEQ. The CDR3 totals 17 residues.

The genes are TRBV6-5 and TRBJ2-3; 11 bases fit TRBD2. CDR3 length: 14 residues. Germline CDR1 reads MNHEY; CDR2 reads SVGAGI. V lost 6 bases to trimming and J lost 3 bases; unmatched junction nucleotides: 2. The CDR3 DNA is TGTGCCAGCAGAACTAGCGGGAGAACAGATACGCAGTATTTT. This codes for CASRTSGRTDTQYF.

J is TRBJ1-1 and V is TRBV19; TRBD1 might be the D (5 bases). CDR1 is LNHDA, CDR2 SQIVND, per germline (reference sequence). CDR3 length: 14 residues. V lost 6 bases to trimming and J lost 4 bases, with 15 bases between them. The CDR3 region has the DNA TGTGCCAGTAGCCTAAAGGTCGGGGGCACTGAAGCTTTCTTT. Encoded protein: CASSLKVGGTEAFF.

This chain connects TRBV29-1 to TRBJ2-1; D might be TRBD2 (7 bases). Germline V gene data show CDR1 as SQVTM and CDR2 as ANQGSEA. The V and J ends lost 3 bases and 8 bases respectively, with 20 bases between them. The CDR3 is 15 residues long. DNA for the CDR3: TGCAGCGTTGAGACTCGGGGGGCGCTTATGGATGAGCAGTTCTTC. It encodes CSVETRGALMDEQFF.